This entry concerns a single T cell receptor beta chain. The data were obtained in a study of shared T cell receptors in the human thymus. The CDR3 is 14 amino acids. CDR1 GTSNPN and CDR2 SVGIG come from the germline V gene (reference sequence). With 6 bases removed from V and 8 bases from J, the gap between germline ends came to 22 bases. Profiling relied on immunoSEQ multiplex PCR, and the TCRdb table lists in-frame clones only, not all of them. The sample includes hundreds of thousands of clones, approximately 90% of them seen just once. The sample also formed part of further work on human thymus T cells.

The TCR sequence derives from a boy in the first two years of life with a congenital heart defect. Input material: thymocytes. The chain uses TRBV30 and TRBJ1-2; tentatively, D is TRBD1 (5 bases). The CDR3 region is CACGGGAALGGYTF. The CDR3 DNA reads TGTGCCTGCGGCGGAGGGGCCGCTCTGGGGGGCTACACCTTC.